This passage covers 17 T cell receptor beta chains from one sample sequenced in a study of shared clonotypes between healthy human individuals. Sequencing used immunoSEQ multiplex PCR; TCRdb keeps in-frame clones, though not all of them. The table includes some 1.1 million clones, roughly 80% detected once. Sequencing input: memory CD4+ T cells from PBMCs. Indicated subset: CD45RA-negative fraction. The origin of the receptors is a man in his late teens or twenties in good health. Some clones in this sample may be carry-over from other donors' samples.

The chain is built from TRBV7-8 and TRBJ2-3; no clear D gene. Trimming cost V 7 bases and J 2 bases, with 7 bases left between them. The CDR3 length is 12 residues. Germline V lookup: CDR1 SGHVS, CDR2 FQNEAQ. The DNA for the CDR3 is TGTGCCAGCACCCTGTCCACAGATACGCAGTATTTT. It encodes CASTLSTDTQYF.

This sequence joins TRBV20-1 and TRBJ2-1; D gene ambiguous. The CDR3 length is 11 residues. Germline-derived CDR1 and CDR2 are DFQATT and SNEGSKA (reference sequence). Trimming took 3 bases from V and 8 from J, leaving 8 bases between them. CDR3 sequence: CSASDVDEQFF. As DNA, the CDR3 is TGCAGTGCTAGTGATGTGGATGAGCAGTTCTTC.

The chain recombines TRBV18 with TRBJ2-7, with D tentatively TRBD1 or TRBD2 (6 bases each). This CDR3 is 15 amino acids long. Germline CDR1 and CDR2: KGHSH and LQKENI. Deletions cut 6 bases from V and 1 base from J, with 16 bases between. The DNA of the CDR3 is TGTGCCAGCTCGCCCGGGGGCAGGGGTTCCTACGAGCAGTACTTC. Amino acids: CASSPGGRGSYEQYF. Looking up the rest from reference TRBV18 and TRBJ2-7 gives the full variable domain: NAGVMQNPRHLVRRRGQEARLRCSPMKGHSHVYWYRQLPEEGLKFMVYLQKENIIDESGMPKERFSAEFPKEGPSILRIQQVVRGDSAAYFCASSPGGRGSYEQYFGPGTRLTVT.

The J gene is TRBJ1-4, the V gene TRBV25-1; TRBD1 matches at 8 bases. V lost 2 bases to trimming and J lost 5 bases; unmatched junction nucleotides: 4. The CDR3 sequence is 15 residues long. Germline V CDR1 and CDR2: MGHDK, SYGVNS. CDR3 bases: TGTGCCAGCAGTGAAGTTTCAGGGGGCAATGAAAAACTGTTTTTT. This gives the protein CASSEVSGGNEKLFF.

This sequence joins TRBV7-3 and TRBJ2-3; 13 bases are a match to TRBD2. The CDR3 runs to 18 residues. After removal of 0 bases from V and 3 bases from J, the junction contained 6 bases not matched to a gene. CDR1 and CDR2 from the germline V gene are SGHTA and FQGTGA. DNA of the CDR3: TGTGCCAGCAGCTTAACGGCTGGACTAGCGGGAGTTACAGATACGCAGTATTTT. Its translation: CASSLTAGLAGVTDTQYF.

Note on this clone: This may be a read error, as it is one base from a much larger clone. This sequence joins TRBV7-7 and TRBJ2-1, with TRBD2 matching 12 bases. Looked up from germline, CDR1 is SSHAT and CDR2 is FNYEAQ (reference sequence). The CDR3 extends over 15 amino acids. With V trimmed by 3 bases and J by 5 bases, 2 bases remained unmatched. The DNA of the CDR3 is TGTGCCAGCAGCTTTGGACTAGCGGGAAACAATGAGCAGTTCTTC. Its protein is CASSFGLAGNNEQFF.

The V and J genes are TRBV9 and TRBJ2-7, with D hard to call. The germline V gene encodes CDR1 SGDLS and CDR2 YYNGEE. V lost 0 bases, J lost 6 bases, and 13 bases lay in between. This CDR3 region has 14 residues. The DNA of the CDR3 is TGTGCCAGCAGCGTAGTGGGTTCTACTACCGAGCAGTACTTC. Its translation is CASSVVGSTTEQYF.

The genes are TRBV27 and TRBJ2-5, with D maybe TRBD1 (5 bases). The CDR3 is 13 amino acids. The germline V and J ends were trimmed by 5 bases and 1 base, with 8 bases remaining between them. Germline V gene lookup returns CDR1 MNHEY and CDR2 SMNVEV (reference sequence). This chain's CDR3 is CASSTGAQETQYF. DNA of the CDR3: TGTGCCAGCAGTACAGGTGCCCAAGAGACCCAGTACTTC.

J is TRBJ1-6 and V is TRBV7-9; D remains ambiguous. The CDR3 length is 13 residues. V was trimmed by 4 bases and J by 8 bases, leaving 9 bases between them. Germline lookup yields CDR1 SEHNR and CDR2 FQNEAQ (reference sequence). CDR3 DNA sequence: TGTGCCAGCAGCTACAGAACCGATTCACCCCTCCACTTT. The encoded protein is CASSYRTDSPLHF. Based on the CDR3 plus reference TRBV7-9 and TRBJ1-6, the full variable domain is DTGVSQNPRHKITKRGQNVTFRCDPISEHNRLYWYRQTLGQGPEFLTYFQNEAQLEKSRLLSDRFSAERPKGSFSTLEIQRTEQGDSAMYLCASSYRTDSPLHFGNGTRLTVT.

Concerning this clone itself: Other DNA sequences in this specimen translate into the identical CDR3. The rearrangement uses TRBV15 and TRBJ2-7; D gene uncertain. The V end was cut by 0 bases, the J end by 2 bases, with 5 bases between. The CDR3 is made up of 13 amino acids. Germline-derived CDR1 and CDR2 are LNHNV and YYDKDF (reference sequence). As DNA, the CDR3 is TGTGCCACCAGCAGAGATAAGCCCTACGAGCAGTACTTC. Residues: CATSRDKPYEQYF.

The genes are TRBV30 and TRBJ1-6, with a possible D match to TRBD1 (5 bases). The germline gives CDR1 GTSNPN, CDR2 SVGIG (reference sequence). V was shortened by 2 bases and J by 6 bases, with 8 bases between the two germline ends. The CDR3 runs 13 residues. CDR3 sequence reads: CAWSMGVNSPLHF. DNA of the CDR3: TGTGCCTGGAGTATGGGGGTTAATTCACCCCTCCACTTT. The entire variable domain, with the rest obtained from reference TRBV30 and TRBJ1-6, is as follows: SQTIHQWPATLVQPVGSPLSLECTVEGTSNPNLYWYRQAAGRGLQLLFYSVGIGQISSEVPQNLSASRPQDRQFILSSKKLLLSDSGFYLCAWSMGVNSPLHFGNGTRLTVT.

This clone has only one observation. This CDR3 is CASGRAGYDGYTF. CDR3 nucleotide sequence: TGCGCCAGCGGGCGGGCCGGGTACGATGGCTACACCTTC. The chain links TRBV4-1 to TRBJ1-2, with unresolved D. The V end was cut by 8 bases, the J end by 6 bases, with 16 bases between. The CDR3 spans 13 residues. The germline gives CDR1 MGHRA, CDR2 YSYEKL.

This rearrangement joins TRBV6-6 to TRBJ1-2, with D tentatively TRBD1 (5 bases). Germline values: CDR1 MNHNY, CDR2 SVGAGI (reference sequence). The CDR3 runs to 16 residues. V lost 6 bases and J 2 bases, leaving 19 bases between the germline ends. CDR3 in DNA: TGTGCCAGCAGGCTACAAGGGGACCGAGAGAACTATGGCTACACCTTC. Its translation: CASRLQGDRENYGYTF.

Notes on this clone: The same CDR3 is also encoded by other DNA sequences in this sample. The CDR3 reads CASSLGTAYGYTF. CDR3 nucleotide sequence: TGTGCCAGCAGTTTGGGGACAGCCTATGGCTACACCTTC. The chain couples TRBV28 to TRBJ1-2, with TRBD1 identical over 7 bases. The CDR3 has 13 residues. The germline gives CDR1 MDHEN, CDR2 SYDVKM. Trimming cost V 3 bases and J 4 bases; bases outside gene matches: 2.

This clone was counted only a few times. The rearrangement links TRBV28 to TRBJ2-7; D not certain. The CDR3 length is 14 residues. The V gene lost 6 bases and the J gene lost 4 bases, with 16 bases spanning the gap. Germline CDR1 is MDHEN and CDR2 is SYDVKM. This chain's CDR3 is CASSPTLSGYEQYF. CDR3 DNA sequence: TGTGCCAGCAGCCCCACTTTAAGTGGGTACGAGCAGTACTTC.

Ten or more counts support this clone. The chain links TRBV2 to TRBJ1-3, with TRBD1 matching 8 bases. The CDR3 covers 16 residues. V was pared by 7 bases and J by 4 bases, with 12 bases of the junction left unmatched. Germline loops: CDR1 SNHLY, CDR2 FYNNEI. CDR3 DNA sequence: TGTGCCAGCACCCACCCCCCAGGGGGCGACGGAAACACCATATATTTT. It encodes CASTHPPGGDGNTIYF. Filled out from reference TRBV2 and TRBJ1-3, the complete variable domain reads EPEVTQTPSHQVTQMGQEVILRCVPISNHLYFYWYRQILGQKVEFLVSFYNNEISEKSEIFDDQFSVERPDGSNFTLKIRSTKLEDSAMYFCASTHPPGGDGNTIYFGEGSWLTVV.

V gene TRBV6-4 combines with J gene TRBJ2-1; TRBD2 agrees at 12 bases. Germline CDR1 is MRHNA and CDR2 is SNTAGT. The CDR3 runs to 15 residues. V lost 3 bases, J lost 6 bases, and 3 bases stayed unmatched. The CDR3 loop is CASSETSGRGNEQFF. The CDR3 DNA is TGTGCCAGCAGTGAGACTAGCGGGAGAGGCAATGAGCAGTTCTTC.